The 28 T cell receptor beta chains below were found in one sample sequenced in a study of CD4 T cells in relation to SARS-CoV-2 and coronaviruses. Method: immunoSEQ multiplex PCR; TCRdb's copy keeps in-frame clones and lacks some. The sample lists around 20,000 clones; roughly 78% were seen once. These receptors have no identified antigens. Before the COVID-19 pandemic, during about 2011-2019, CD4+ T cells were taken from unexposed donors. The cells were cultured for around ten days before CD4+ T cells were isolated. Material for sequencing was CD4+ T cells from PBMCs, cultured in vitro. The source is a human donor in good health.

The CDR3 spells CASSQAGHRGEKLFF. For the CDR3, the DNA is TGTGCCAGCAGCCAGGCGGGACACCGCGGAGAAAAACTGTTTTTT. V is TRBV3-1 (or the pseudogene TRBV3-2) and J is TRBJ1-4; perhaps TRBD1 as D (6 bases). The V end lost 3 bases, the J end lost 8 bases, and 16 bases lay between the germline ends. Per germline, CDR1 LGHDT and CDR2 YNNKEL (reference sequence). The CDR3 has 15 residues.

This clone was counted between two and nine times. The V gene is TRBV5-1, the J gene TRBJ2-2; unclear D gene. The germline V and J ends were trimmed by 2 bases and 4 bases, with 9 bases remaining between them. Germline V gives CDR1 SGHRS, CDR2 YFSETQ. The CDR3 spans 14 residues. This CDR3 is CASSFGQFTGELFF. Here the CDR3 DNA reads TGCGCCAGCAGCTTCGGGCAGTTCACCGGGGAGCTGTTTTTT.

The chain links TRBV6-5 to TRBJ1-2; weak D call: TRBD1 (6 bases). CDR1 is MNHEY, CDR2 SVGAGI, per germline. CDR3 size: 15 residues. Trimming stripped 5 bases from V and 0 bases from J, with 13 bases between. CDR3 loop: CASSQTGPANYGYTF. CDR3 sequence (DNA): TGTGCCAGCAGTCAGACAGGCCCAGCTAACTATGGCTACACCTTC.

The table lists this clone with a count of one. The chain joins TRBV5-1 to TRBJ2-5; weak D call: TRBD2 (5 bases). The CDR3 consists of 16 residues. Deletions cut 4 bases from V and 1 base from J, with 17 bases between. Per the germline V gene, CDR1 is SGHRS and CDR2 is YFSETQ. The CDR3 DNA reads as TGCGCCAGCAGCAGAATCCTTATGGCGGGCCAAGAGACCCAGTACTTC. Its protein is CASSRILMAGQETQYF.

J is TRBJ1-5 and V is TRBV6-1; D may be TRBD1 (5 bases). V lost 2 bases to trimming and J lost 5 bases, with 10 bases between them. CDR1 MNHNS and CDR2 SASEGT come from the germline V gene. The CDR3 extends over 14 amino acids. The CDR3 is CASSERQGYQPQHF. The CDR3 DNA reads TGTGCCAGCAGTGAACGGCAGGGTTATCAGCCCCAGCATTTT.

The V call is TRBV29-1, the J call TRBJ2-7, with TRBD2 identical over 9 bases. CDR1 and CDR2 from the germline V gene are SQVTM and ANQGSEA. With V trimmed by 4 bases and J by 0 bases, 7 bases remained unmatched. The CDR3 has 15 amino acids. The DNA of the CDR3 is TGCAGCGTTGTCGGACTAGCGAAACACTCCTACGAGCAGTACTTC. It yields the protein CSVVGLAKHSYEQYF.

This sequence joins TRBV2 and TRBJ2-7; D perhaps matches TRBD1 (6 bases). This CDR3 has 13 amino acids. Trimming shortened V by 8 bases and J by 7 bases, and 18 bases separated the two germline ends. Germline V gene data show CDR1 as SNHLY and CDR2 as FYNNEI. This chain's CDR3 is CASLGAGWREQYF. Written as DNA, the CDR3 is TGTGCCAGCTTGGGGGCAGGGTGGCGAGAGCAGTACTTC.

The chain links TRBV7-2 to TRBJ1-5; 7 bases map to TRBD1. J was trimmed by 4 bases and V by 4 bases; bases with no gene match: 4. This CDR3 is 14 amino acids long. Germline lookup yields CDR1 SGHTA and CDR2 FQGNSA. The CDR3 loop reads CASSSGQRNQPQHF. In DNA, the CDR3 is TGTGCCAGCAGCTCGGGACAGCGGAATCAGCCCCAGCATTTT.

This clone has just one count. V and J are TRBV2 and TRBJ2-2; 10 positions agree with TRBD2. Germline CDR1 and CDR2: SNHLY and FYNNEI. V was pared by 4 bases and J by 6 bases, with 5 bases of the junction left unmatched. The CDR3 has 15 amino acids. Written as DNA, the CDR3 is TGTGCCAGCAGTGTTGAGCGGGAGGGCGCCGGGGAGCTGTTTTTT. Translating gives CASSVEREGAGELFF.

Details on this clone: Relative to the germline gene, one junction end is altered; a read error may explain this. The chain joins TRBV30 to TRBJ2-3; 9 bases are shared with TRBD2. The CDR3 consists of 18 residues. The V gene's germline CDR1 is GTSNPN and CDR2 SVGIG (reference sequence). CDR3 sequence reads: CAWSVIAGAGGVHRYAVF. The CDR3 coding sequence is TGTGCCTGGAGTGTAATCGCGGGAGCGGGAGGCGTACACAGATACGCAGTATTT.

The chain carries TRBV11-3 and TRBJ2-7; no clear D. V lost 2 bases to trimming and J lost 5 bases, with 13 bases between them. The CDR3 is made up of 14 amino acids. Per the germline V gene, CDR1 is SGHNT and CDR2 is YENEEA. Here the CDR3 reads CASSLTGDGNEQYF. CDR3 DNA: TGTGCCAGCAGCTTAACGGGTGATGGAAACGAGCAGTACTTC.

The rearrangement uses TRBV7-8 and TRBJ2-1; D is ambiguous. Germline V gene data show CDR1 as SGHVS and CDR2 as FQNEAQ. V was cut by 5 bases and J by 4 bases, with 12 bases left in between. The CDR3 has 14 amino acids. The CDR3 DNA reads TGTGCCAGCAGCCCAGTTGTTGGGTACAATGAGCAGTTCTTC. Its translation: CASSPVVGYNEQFF.

The chain uses TRBV18 and TRBJ2-5; no definite D call. V was pared by 3 bases and J by 5 bases, with 16 bases between. This CDR3 spans 15 amino acids. CDR1 and CDR2 (germline): KGHSH, LQKENI. The DNA of the CDR3 is TGTGCCAGCTCACCGGAGACGGGTGTCTGGGAGACCCAGTACTTC. Its protein product is CASSPETGVWETQYF.

This rearrangement joins TRBV5-1 to TRBJ2-1; no reliable D call. This CDR3 region has 14 residues. Germline lookup yields CDR1 SGHRS and CDR2 YFSETQ. Trimming cost V 4 bases and J 6 bases, with 14 bases left between them. The CDR3 loop is CASSKESRANEQFF. The DNA of the CDR3 is TGCGCCAGCAGCAAGGAGTCTAGAGCCAATGAGCAGTTCTTC.

The chain combines TRBV18 with TRBJ1-1; D call uncertain. CDR1 and CDR2 from the germline V gene are KGHSH and LQKENI. The ends were cut back, 3 bases at V and 0 bases at J, with 11 bases in the middle. There are 15 residues in the CDR3. The CDR3 DNA reads TGTGCCAGCTCACCCAGTCATGTCATGAACACTGAAGCTTTCTTT. Translating it yields CASSPSHVMNTEAFF.

This chain joins TRBV7-9 and TRBJ1-2, with a weak D call TRBD1 (5 bases). The CDR3 contains 16 residues. V was shortened by 1 base and J by 5 bases, with 17 bases between the two germline ends. Germline CDR1 and CDR2: SEHNR and FQNEAQ (reference sequence). CDR3 bases: TGTGCCAGCAGCTTAGAAAGGGGACCACTACCTTATGGCTACACCTTC. Its protein product is CASSLERGPLPYGYTF.

V is TRBV10-3 and J is TRBJ1-1; 10 bases fit TRBD1. Germline lookup yields CDR1 ENHRY and CDR2 SYGVKD. CDR3 length: 15 residues. Unmatched junction bases numbered 3, after V lost 4 bases and J lost 1 base. The CDR3 loop is CAISGGDRGNTEAFF. The CDR3 region has the DNA TGTGCCATCAGTGGGGGGGACAGGGGGAACACTGAAGCTTTCTTT.

The rearrangement links TRBV19 to TRBJ1-1, with D tentatively TRBD1 (5 bases). The V gene's germline CDR1 is LNHDA and CDR2 SQIVND (reference sequence). The length of the CDR3 is 15 residues. V was trimmed by 6 bases and J by 1 base, leaving 15 bases between them. Here the CDR3 reads CASRKGSPANTEAFF. The CDR3 bases are TGTGCCAGTAGGAAGGGGTCTCCGGCGAACACTGAAGCTTTCTTT.

This sequence joins TRBV24-1 and TRBJ2-3; no definite D call. V gave up 4 bases and J gave up 2 bases, with 0 bases separating them. Germline V gives CDR1 KGHDR, CDR2 SFDVKD. This CDR3 contains 11 residues. CDR3 DNA: TGTGCCACCAGTGACACAGATACGCAGTATTTT. Protein: CATSDTDTQYF.

V is TRBV19 and J is TRBJ2-2, with D possibly being TRBD2 (7 bases). Per the germline V gene, CDR1 is LNHDA and CDR2 is SQIVND (reference sequence). The CDR3 covers 15 residues. V lost 9 bases, J lost 2 bases, and 16 bases lay in between. The CDR3 loop reads CASQQGRVNTGELFF. Here the CDR3 DNA reads TGTGCCAGCCAGCAGGGGAGGGTTAACACCGGGGAGCTGTTTTTT.

This clone was observed a single time. The chain combines TRBV7-2 with TRBJ1-2; weak D call: TRBD1 (5 bases). This CDR3 region has 15 residues. V lost 2 bases and J 5 bases, leaving 15 bases between the germline ends. Germline V lookup: CDR1 SGHTA, CDR2 FQGNSA. The CDR3 DNA follows: TGTGCCAGCAGCTTAATTGGGGCAGGTCCTTATGGCTACACCTTC. This encodes CASSLIGAGPYGYTF.

The rearrangement joins TRBV18 to TRBJ1-4; no firm D call. Trimming stripped 6 bases from V and 4 bases from J, with 9 bases between. CDR1 and CDR2 from the germline V gene are KGHSH and LQKENI. This CDR3 spans 13 amino acids. The CDR3 reads CASSEKVNEKLFF. As DNA, the CDR3 is TGTGCCAGCTCCGAAAAAGTTAATGAAAAACTGTTTTTT.

The chain uses TRBV19 and TRBJ1-1, with D hard to call. The CDR3 totals 13 residues. Trimming took 3 bases from V and 1 from J, leaving 6 bases between them. Germline V gene sequence: CDR1 LNHDA, CDR2 SQIVND (reference sequence). CDR3 sequence: CASSISQNTEAFF. For the CDR3, the DNA is TGTGCCAGTAGTATTTCTCAGAACACTGAAGCTTTCTTT.

The V call is TRBV5-5, the J call TRBJ2-7, with D uncertain. Per the germline V gene, CDR1 is SGHKS and CDR2 is YYEKEE (reference sequence). V was trimmed by 1 base and J by 0 bases, leaving 20 bases between them. This CDR3 region has 18 residues. The CDR3 region has the DNA TGTGCCAGCAGCTTGAGGATTTTAGTCTTATCACTCTCCTACGAGCAGTACTTC. It translates to CASSLRILVLSLSYEQYF.

The gene calls are TRBV5-1 and TRBJ1-2; 8 positions match TRBD1. CDR3 length: 15 amino acids. Germline lookup yields CDR1 SGHRS and CDR2 YFSETQ. V trimming: 2 bases; J trimming: 3 bases; junction bases outside the gene matches: 6. CDR3 loop: CASSFSTGVDYGYTF. The CDR3 DNA is TGCGCCAGCAGCTTTTCGACAGGGGTAGACTATGGCTACACCTTC.

The rearrangement links TRBV12-3 or TRBV12-4 to TRBJ2-5; TRBD2 matches 8 bases. The length of the CDR3 is 13 residues. The J segment lost 5 bases and the V segment lost 2 bases, leaving 1 base of the junction unmatched. The chain's CDR3 is CASSLLAGETQYF. CDR3 DNA: TGTGCCAGCAGTTTACTAGCGGGCGAGACCCAGTACTTC.

This chain joins TRBV6-5 and TRBJ2-1; TRBD2 agrees at 9 bases. From germline, CDR1 is MNHEY and CDR2 SVGAGI. This CDR3 region has 11 residues. V lost 6 bases, J lost 10 bases, and 1 base stayed unmatched. CDR3 residues: CASSLAGEQFF. In DNA, the CDR3 is TGTGCCAGCAGCCTAGCGGGAGAGCAGTTCTTC.

The genes are TRBV18 and TRBJ2-1; a possible D gene is TRBD2 (6 bases). There are 14 residues in the CDR3. Per the germline V gene, CDR1 is KGHSH and CDR2 is LQKENI. V was trimmed by 4 bases and J by 12 bases, leaving 19 bases between them. The CDR3 region is CASSLRDSTDGQFF. CDR3 DNA: TGTGCCAGCTCACTGAGGGACTCGACCGATGGGCAGTTCTTC.